The entry that follows covers one TCR beta chain sequence. Germline CDR1 SGHVS, CDR2 FNYEAQ. The CDR3 totals 14 residues. Trimming removed 3 bases from V and 12 bases from J; junction bases left unmatched: 6. The record originates from a study of cytomegalovirus exposure and HLA in healthy donors. Study-level information: Of 398 genotyped donors, approximately 80% clustered with self-reported Caucasian donors.

Primers: 60 Vbeta forward and 13 Jbeta reverse. Produced via immunoSEQ multiplex PCR; TCRdb's table is partial and in-frame only. The sample yields some 100,000 clones, about two thirds seen once. The source of this sequence is a woman in her thirties in good health and CMV-seropositive. Material for sequencing was PBMCs. The chain carries TRBV7-6 and TRBJ1-6, with TRBD1 matching 9 bases. The chain's CDR3 is CASSLGQGFGPLHF. CDR3 nucleotides: TGTGCCAGCAGCTTGGGACAGGGTTTTGGACCCCTCCACTTT.